The 20 T cell receptor beta chains below were found in one sample sequenced in a study of CD8 T cells in Susac syndrome. Reverse transcription of roughly 0.5 to 1 ug RNA was carried out with random hexamers. MiXCR was run by TCRdb on the immunoSEQ multiplex PCR reads, yielding one entry per CDR3 protein. This table holds about 170,000 distinct CDR3 sequences, around 95% found once. Source material: CD4+ T cells from PBMCs. The source is a human donor with Susac syndrome.

V gene TRBV12-3 or TRBV12-4 combines with J gene TRBJ2-1; 11 bases line up with TRBD2. The CDR3 loop spans 16 amino acids. J gave up 2 bases and V 5 bases, and 5 bases lay outside the gene matches. CDR3 sequence reads: CASSTRTSGPYNEQFF. CDR3 in DNA: TGTGCCAGCAGTACACGGACTAGCGGGCCCTACAATGAGCAGTTCTTC.

The sample holds one count of this clonotype. V gene TRBV20-1 combines with J gene TRBJ2-7, with 10 bases aligning to TRBD1. The CDR3 spans 14 residues. Trimming at V came to 6 bases and at J to 1 base, leaving 6 bases not matched to a gene. Per germline, CDR1 DFQATT and CDR2 SNEGSKA (reference sequence). The CDR3 sequence: CSAQQGQGSYEQYV. Here the CDR3 DNA reads TGCAGTGCCCAGCAGGGACAGGGGTCCTACGAGCAGTACGTC.

J is TRBJ2-7 and V is TRBV28; D may be TRBD1 (6 bases). Germline values: CDR1 MDHEN, CDR2 SYDVKM. The CDR3 length is 12 residues. V was trimmed by 5 bases and J by 12 bases, leaving 17 bases between them. The CDR3 region has the DNA TGTGCCAGCAGTGAGTCGAACAGGGTGGGGTACTTC. Residues: CASSESNRVGYF.

This chain joins TRBV25-1 and TRBJ2-7; the D is unclear. Trimming removed 3 bases at V and 6 bases at J, with 6 bases between. Germline assignment: CDR1 MGHDK and CDR2 SYGVNS. This CDR3 comprises 11 residues. CDR3 nucleotides: TGTGCCAGCAGTGACTTTGGCGAGCAGTACTTC. Protein product: CASSDFGEQYF.

This sequence joins TRBV10-3 and TRBJ2-5; a possible D gene is TRBD2 (6 bases). V lost 3 bases and J 5 bases, leaving 13 bases between the germline ends. The CDR3 spans 14 residues. CDR1 is ENHRY, CDR2 SYGVKD, per germline. The CDR3 coding sequence is TGTGCCATCAGTGATGGACTATTAACTGAGACCCAGTACTTC. It is translated as CAISDGLLTETQYF.

The CDR3: CASTGISSYNEQFF. The DNA for the CDR3 is TGTGCCAGTACAGGGATCAGCTCCTACAATGAGCAGTTCTTC. The chain recombines TRBV19 with TRBJ2-1; D perhaps matches TRBD1 (5 bases). This CDR3 has 14 residues. Germline values: CDR1 LNHDA, CDR2 SQIVND (reference sequence). V dropped 7 bases and J dropped 0 bases, with 10 bases sitting between them.

This clonotype came up once. This chain uses TRBV7-9 with TRBJ1-3; D may be TRBD1 (5 bases). This CDR3 comprises 18 residues. Trimming took off 1 base at V and 0 bases at J, with 16 bases between the two ends. Germline assignment: CDR1 SEHNR and CDR2 FQNEAQ (reference sequence). As DNA, the CDR3 is TGTGCCAGCAGCTTAGAGGCCTGGTGGGGCGACTCTGGAAACACCATATATTTT. This sequence encodes CASSLEAWWGDSGNTIYF.

The chain uses TRBV5-1 and TRBJ2-7; D gene unclear. The V gene lost 0 bases and the J gene lost 1 base, with 20 bases spanning the gap. The CDR3 is 18 residues long. The germline CDR1 and CDR2 sequences are SGHRS and YFSETQ. CDR3 loop: CASSLGRAHPLGSYEQYF. CDR3 bases: TGCGCCAGCAGCTTGGGCCGGGCGCACCCCTTGGGGTCCTACGAGCAGTACTTC.

This chain uses TRBV6-6 with TRBJ2-3; 9 bases are a match to TRBD1. Germline assignment: CDR1 MNHNY and CDR2 SVGAGI (reference sequence). The CDR3 consists of 12 residues. V trimming: 4 bases; J trimming: 15 bases; junction bases outside the gene matches: 8. CDR3 bases: TGTGCCAGCAGTTCCACCGGGACAGGGACTTATTTT. This sequence encodes CASSSTGTGTYF.

The rearrangement links TRBV28 to TRBJ2-7; D gene ambiguous. V lost 5 bases, J lost 5 bases, and 13 bases lay in between. This CDR3 spans 13 amino acids. Germline assignment: CDR1 MDHEN and CDR2 SYDVKM. This CDR3 is CASSNPFSNEQYF. CDR3 coding DNA: TGTGCCAGCAGTAACCCTTTCTCAAACGAGCAGTACTTC.

Written as DNA, the CDR3 is TGTGCCAGCAGTCCGACAGAGAAGAACTATGGCTACACCTTC. This sequence encodes CASSPTEKNYGYTF. The chain has TRBV7-9 and TRBJ1-2; D is possibly TRBD1 (5 bases). Germline assignment: CDR1 SEHNR and CDR2 FQNEAQ (reference sequence). The CDR3 spans 14 residues. Trimming pared 6 bases from V and 2 bases from J, leaving 13 bases between.

The V and J genes are TRBV12-3 or TRBV12-4 and TRBJ1-4; TRBD1 is a possible D gene (5 bases). The CDR3 runs 15 residues. V lost 6 bases and J 5 bases, leaving 16 bases between the germline ends. This chain's CDR3 is CASRGPGEGNEKLFF. The CDR3 DNA follows: TGTGCCAGCAGGGGTCCGGGGGAGGGAAATGAAAAACTGTTTTTT.

The chain links TRBV15 to TRBJ2-7; 11 nucleotides align to TRBD1. Germline V gene sequence: CDR1 LNHNV, CDR2 YYDKDF (reference sequence). The V segment lost 5 bases and the J segment 5 bases; nucleotides outside the gene matches: 5. The CDR3 has 14 amino acids. CDR3 DNA: TGTGCCACCAGCGACCGGGACAGGGGGGACGAGCAGTACTTC. Its protein is CATSDRDRGDEQYF. Together with reference TRBV15 and TRBJ2-7, the CDR3 gives the full variable domain: DAMVIQNPRYQVTQFGKPVTLSCSQTLNHNVMYWYQQKSSQAPKLLFHYYDKDFNNEADTPDNFQSRRPNTSFCFLDIRSPGLGDTAMYLCATSDRDRGDEQYFGPGTRLTVT.

The rearrangement links TRBV29-1 to TRBJ2-7, with D tentatively TRBD1 (6 bases). Trimming stripped 5 bases from V and 7 bases from J, with 15 bases between. The V gene's germline CDR1 is SQVTM and CDR2 ANQGSEA. This CDR3 has 12 amino acids. In DNA, the CDR3 is TGCAGCGTTAAAACAGGGACAAGGGAGCAGTACTTC. Translated: CSVKTGTREQYF.

V usage is TRBV9 and J usage is TRBJ2-4; D uncertain. This CDR3 is 12 amino acids long. Looked up from germline, CDR1 is SGDLS and CDR2 is YYNGEE. V lost 0 bases, J lost 8 bases, and 6 bases lay in between. CDR3 bases: TGTGCCAGCAGCGTAGATGGGGACATTCAGTACTTC. Its translation: CASSVDGDIQYF.

The V and J genes are TRBV6-6 and TRBJ2-5; TRBD1 matches 8 bases. Trimming at V came to 6 bases and at J to 1 base, leaving 1 base not matched to a gene. Germline values: CDR1 MNHNY, CDR2 SVGAGI (reference sequence). CDR3 size: 13 residues. The CDR3 reads CASRDRVQETQYF. The CDR3 nucleotides read TGTGCCAGCAGGGACAGGGTCCAAGAGACCCAGTACTTC.

This chain joins TRBV29-1 and TRBJ1-2, with D possibly TRBD1 on 5 matching bases. Germline CDR1 is SQVTM and CDR2 is ANQGSEA. V lost 5 bases to trimming and J lost 6 bases, with 13 bases between them. This CDR3 contains 12 residues. The CDR3 DNA reads as TGCAGCGTTCGGGCAGGGAGTCATGGCTACACCTTC. It translates to CSVRAGSHGYTF.

V usage is TRBV5-4 and J usage is TRBJ1-1; maybe TRBD1 (6 bases). The CDR3 runs to 12 residues. V lost 4 bases and J 6 bases, leaving 10 bases between the germline ends. The germline V gene has CDR1 SGHNT and CDR2 YYREEE (reference sequence). CDR3 in DNA: TGTGCCAGCAGCCACAGGGACGCTGAAGCTTTCTTT. Protein product: CASSHRDAEAFF.

The chain employs TRBV27 and TRBJ2-7; D possibly corresponds to TRBD2 (6 bases). V lost 3 bases, J lost 4 bases, and 16 bases lay in between. From germline, CDR1 is MNHEY and CDR2 SMNVEV (reference sequence). This CDR3 contains 15 residues. CDR3 in amino acids: CASSFPGASVYEQYF. In DNA form, the CDR3 reads TGTGCCAGCAGTTTTCCCGGGGCTAGCGTGTACGAGCAGTACTTC.

The rearrangement uses TRBV6-2 or TRBV6-3 and TRBJ1-5; TRBD1 matches 7 bases. Germline trimming cut 5 bases from V and 9 bases from J; bases unmatched to any gene: 10. The CDR3 is 14 residues long. Germline lookup yields CDR1 MNHEY and CDR2 SVGEGT. This chain's CDR3 is CASSTLTGKAPQHF. CDR3 in DNA: TGTGCCAGCAGTACCTTGACAGGGAAGGCGCCCCAGCATTTT.